This T cell receptor (beta chain) originates from a study of CD8 T cells in ankylosing spondylitis. Study-level results: Apparently characteristic of ankylosing spondylitis blood was a TCR beta motif (fewer than ten highly homologous variants).

There are 15 residues in the CDR3. The V end was cut by 0 bases, the J end by 2 bases, with 11 bases between. CDR1 SGDLS and CDR2 YYNGEE come from the germline V gene. This clonotype showed up many times. Its specificity is not known. Libraries of TCR beta came from quantitative 5'-RACE with molecular barcodes. TCRdb re-derived calls from the 5' RACE reads in MiXCR, one entry per CDR3 protein. The sample records about 25,000 distinct CDR3 sequences, over 2% being singletons. V gene TRBV9 combines with J gene TRBJ2-5; TRBD1 might be the D (5 bases). The receptor's source is a female donor with ankylosing spondylitis or in good health (not recorded which). Sequencing was done on a sample of blood, either unsorted or a sorted T cell fraction (not recorded which). Here the CDR3 DNA reads TGTGCCAGCAGCGTAGGACAGCTTCTACAAGAGACCCAGTACTTC. It codes for CASSVGQLLQETQYF.